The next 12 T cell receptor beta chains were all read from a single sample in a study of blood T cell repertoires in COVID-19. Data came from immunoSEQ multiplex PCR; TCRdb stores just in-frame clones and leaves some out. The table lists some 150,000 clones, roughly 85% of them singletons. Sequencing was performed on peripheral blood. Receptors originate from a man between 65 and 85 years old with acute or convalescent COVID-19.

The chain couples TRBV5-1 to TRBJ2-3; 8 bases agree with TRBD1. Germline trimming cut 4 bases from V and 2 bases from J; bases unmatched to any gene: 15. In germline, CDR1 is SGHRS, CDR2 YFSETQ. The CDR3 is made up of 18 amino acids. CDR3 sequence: CASSRGRTLDRVTDTQYF. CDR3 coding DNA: TGCGCCAGCAGCCGAGGGAGGACTCTGGACAGGGTCACAGATACGCAGTATTTT. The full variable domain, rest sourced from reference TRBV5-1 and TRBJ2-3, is KAGVTQTPRYLIKTRGQQVTLSCSPISGHRSVSWYQQTPGQGLQFLFEYFSETQRNKGNFPGRFSGRQFSNSRSEMNVSTLELGDSALYLCASSRGRTLDRVTDTQYFGPGTRLTVL.

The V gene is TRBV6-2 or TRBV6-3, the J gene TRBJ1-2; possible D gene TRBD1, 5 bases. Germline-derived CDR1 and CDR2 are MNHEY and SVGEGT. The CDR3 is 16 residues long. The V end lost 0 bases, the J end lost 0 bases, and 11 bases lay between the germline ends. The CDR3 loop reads CASSYSWTTTNYGYTF. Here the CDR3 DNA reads TGTGCCAGCAGTTACTCCTGGACAACTACTAACTATGGCTACACCTTC.

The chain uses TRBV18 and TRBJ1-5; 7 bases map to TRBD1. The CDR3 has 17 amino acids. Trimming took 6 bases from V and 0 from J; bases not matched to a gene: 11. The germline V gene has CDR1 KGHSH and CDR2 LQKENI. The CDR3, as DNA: TGTGCCAGCTCTCCCAGCCGGGACAGCTATAGCAATCAGCCCCAGCATTTT. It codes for CASSPSRDSYSNQPQHF. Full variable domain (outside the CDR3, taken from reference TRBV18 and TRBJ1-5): NAGVMQNPRHLVRRRGQEARLRCSPMKGHSHVYWYRQLPEEGLKFMVYLQKENIIDESGMPKERFSAEFPKEGPSILRIQQVVRGDSAAYFCASSPSRDSYSNQPQHFGDGTRLSIL.

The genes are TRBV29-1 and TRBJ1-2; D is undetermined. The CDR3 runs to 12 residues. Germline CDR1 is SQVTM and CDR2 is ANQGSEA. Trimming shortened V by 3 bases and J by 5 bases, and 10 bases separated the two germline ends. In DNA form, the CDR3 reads TGCAGCGTTGACAGTTCGGGATATGGCTACACCTTC. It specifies CSVDSSGYGYTF.

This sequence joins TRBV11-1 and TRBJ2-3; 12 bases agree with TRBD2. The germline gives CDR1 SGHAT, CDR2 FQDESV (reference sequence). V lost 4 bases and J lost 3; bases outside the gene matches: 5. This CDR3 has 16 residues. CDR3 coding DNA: TGTGCCAGCAGCTCGACTAGCGGGAGTGGGACAGATACGCAGTATTTT. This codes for CASSSTSGSGTDTQYF.

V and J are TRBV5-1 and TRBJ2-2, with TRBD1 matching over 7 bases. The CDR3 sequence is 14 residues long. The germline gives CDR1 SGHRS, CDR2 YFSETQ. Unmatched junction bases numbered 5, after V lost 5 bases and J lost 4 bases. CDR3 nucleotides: TGCGCCAGCAGAGGGGACAGTCCCACCGGGGAGCTGTTTTTT. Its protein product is CASRGDSPTGELFF. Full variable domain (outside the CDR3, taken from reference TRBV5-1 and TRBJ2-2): KAGVTQTPRYLIKTRGQQVTLSCSPISGHRSVSWYQQTPGQGLQFLFEYFSETQRNKGNFPGRFSGRQFSNSRSEMNVSTLELGDSALYLCASRGDSPTGELFFGEGSRLTVL.

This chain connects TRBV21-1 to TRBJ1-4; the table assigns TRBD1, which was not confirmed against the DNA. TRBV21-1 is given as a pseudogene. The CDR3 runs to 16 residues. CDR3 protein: CASSKIPGQGDEKLFF. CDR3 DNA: TGTGCCAGCAGCAAAATTCCGGGACAGGGGGATGAAAAACTGTTTTTT.

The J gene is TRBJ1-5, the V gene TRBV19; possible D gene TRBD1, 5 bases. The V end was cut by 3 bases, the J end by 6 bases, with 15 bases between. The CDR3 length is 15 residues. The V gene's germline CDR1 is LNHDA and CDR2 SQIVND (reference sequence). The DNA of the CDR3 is TGTGCCAGTAGTATTGACAGTGCTGGTGGTCAGCCCCAGCATTTT. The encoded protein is CASSIDSAGGQPQHF. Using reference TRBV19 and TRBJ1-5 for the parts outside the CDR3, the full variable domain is DGGITQSPKYLFRKEGQNVTLSCEQNLNHDAMYWYRQDPGQGLRLIYYSQIVNDFQKGDIAEGYSVSREKKESFPLTVTSAQKNPTAFYLCASSIDSAGGQPQHFGDGTRLSIL.

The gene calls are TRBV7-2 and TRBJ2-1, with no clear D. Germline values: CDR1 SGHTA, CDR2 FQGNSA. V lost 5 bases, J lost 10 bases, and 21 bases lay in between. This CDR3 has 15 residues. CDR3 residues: CASSTFSRGPSEQFF. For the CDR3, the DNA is TGTGCCAGCAGCACCTTTTCCCGAGGCCCCTCCGAGCAGTTCTTC.

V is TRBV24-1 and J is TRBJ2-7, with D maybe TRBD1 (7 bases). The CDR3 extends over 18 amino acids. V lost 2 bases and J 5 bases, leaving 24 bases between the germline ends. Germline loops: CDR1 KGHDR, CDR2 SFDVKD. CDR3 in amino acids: CATSDWRSGTDGEDEQYF. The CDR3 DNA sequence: TGTGCCACCAGTGATTGGCGGTCCGGGACAGATGGGGAGGACGAGCAGTACTTC.

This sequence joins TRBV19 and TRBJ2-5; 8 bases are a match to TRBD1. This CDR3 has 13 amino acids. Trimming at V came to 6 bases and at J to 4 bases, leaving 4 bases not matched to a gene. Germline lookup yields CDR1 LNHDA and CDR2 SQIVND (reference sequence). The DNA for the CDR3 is TGTGCCAGTAGAGACAGGGGTGGAGAGACCCAGTACTTC. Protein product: CASRDRGGETQYF.

The CDR3, as DNA: TGCGCCAGCAGCCCGACAGGGGTGAACACCGGGGAGCTGTTTTTT. Translating gives CASSPTGVNTGELFF. This chain links TRBV5-1 with TRBJ2-2; 8 bases align to TRBD1. With V trimmed by 4 bases and J by 1 base, 3 bases remained unmatched. Germline V gene lookup returns CDR1 SGHRS and CDR2 YFSETQ. The CDR3 runs 15 residues. The whole variable domain, filled in from reference TRBV5-1 and TRBJ2-2, reads KAGVTQTPRYLIKTRGQQVTLSCSPISGHRSVSWYQQTPGQGLQFLFEYFSETQRNKGNFPGRFSGRQFSNSRSEMNVSTLELGDSALYLCASSPTGVNTGELFFGEGSRLTVL.